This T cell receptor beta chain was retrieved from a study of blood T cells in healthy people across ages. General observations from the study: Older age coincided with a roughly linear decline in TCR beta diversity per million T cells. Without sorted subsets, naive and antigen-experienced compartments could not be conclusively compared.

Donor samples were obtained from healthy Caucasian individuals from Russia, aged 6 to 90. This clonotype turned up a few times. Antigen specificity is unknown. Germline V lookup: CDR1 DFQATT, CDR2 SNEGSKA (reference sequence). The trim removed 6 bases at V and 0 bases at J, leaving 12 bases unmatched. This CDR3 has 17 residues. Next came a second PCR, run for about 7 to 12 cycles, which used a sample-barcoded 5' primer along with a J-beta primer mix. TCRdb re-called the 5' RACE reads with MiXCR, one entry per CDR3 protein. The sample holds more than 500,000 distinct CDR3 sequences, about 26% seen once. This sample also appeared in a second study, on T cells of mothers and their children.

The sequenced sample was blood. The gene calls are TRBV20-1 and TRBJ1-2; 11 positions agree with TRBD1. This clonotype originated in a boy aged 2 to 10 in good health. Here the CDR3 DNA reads TGCAGTGCCGCCCTATTTCCGGGACAGGGGGCTAACTATGGCTACACCTTC. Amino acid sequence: CSAALFPGQGANYGYTF.